This is a list of T cell receptor beta chains from one sample in a study of blood T cells in healthy people across ages. TCRdb itself ran the 5' RACE reads through MiXCR, one entry per CDR3 protein. The sample consists of more than 550,000 distinct CDR3 sequences, around a fifth of them appearing once. Specimen: blood. These receptors were obtained from a man between 65 and 79 years old in good health. CDR3s include the opening cysteine and the closing phenylalanine or tryptophan. D genes are given only for firm matches. Clone size is stated in some rows and not others, as once, few, many or a class when expanded.

V gene	J gene	clone size	D gene	CDR3 DNA	CDR3 protein
TRBV5-1	TRBJ2-5	few	TRBD2	TGCGCCAGCAGCTTAAGACTAGCGGGGTTCCAAGAGACCCAGTACTTC	CASSLRLAGFQETQYF
TRBV7-2	TRBJ2-4	NA	NA	TGTGCCAGCAGCTTCCCCTCGACAGGGAGGAACATTCAGTACTTC	CASSFPSTGRNIQYF
TRBV3-1	TRBJ1-1	NA	NA	TGTGCCAGCAGCCAAGATTTCGGGGTCACTGAAGCTTTCTTT	CASSQDFGVTEAFF
TRBV11-2	TRBJ2-7	few	TRBD2	TGTGCCAGCAGCTTAGATCGGGGGCGGGGGGGCCTCTACGAGCAGTACTTC	CASSLDRGRGGLYEQYF
TRBV7-3	TRBJ1-1	NA	NA	TGTGCCAGCAGCTTAAGGTCCCGGACAGCCGAAGCTTTCTTT	CASSLRSRTAEAFF
TRBV12-3/TRBV12-4	TRBJ2-7	NA	NA	TGTGCCAGCAGGGGGGGGCAGGGCATCCCCTACGAGCAGTACTTC	CASRGGQGIPYEQYF
TRBV6-5	TRBJ2-2	few	NA	TGTGCCAGCAGATCGCCGGGAACCGGGGAGCTGTTTTTT	CASRSPGTGELFF
TRBV25-1	TRBJ2-1	NA	TRBD2	TGTGCCAGCACACAAACACTAGCGGGATACAACGAGCAGTTCTTC	CASTQTLAGYNEQFF
TRBV2	TRBJ2-5	few	TRBD1	TGTGCCAGAGGGACAGGGTGGCAAGAGACCCAGTACTTC	CARGTGWQETQYF
TRBV14	TRBJ1-2	many	NA	TGTGCCAGCAGCCAGACGGGACGGACTTATGGCTACACCTTC	CASSQTGRTYGYTF
TRBV7-8	TRBJ2-5	NA	NA	TGTGCCAGCCTACAGGACCAAGAGACCCAGTACTTC	CASLQDQETQYF
TRBV7-2	TRBJ2-1	NA	TRBD2	TGTGCCAGCAGGTTCCCGGGACTAGCGTACAATGAGCAGTTCTTC	CASRFPGLAYNEQFF
TRBV6-2/TRBV6-3	TRBJ2-3	many	TRBD2	TGTGCCAGCAGTTACGGGCGACTAGCGGGAGTGGTATCAGATACGCAGTATTTT	CASSYGRLAGVVSDTQYF
TRBV29-1	TRBJ2-3	NA	NA	TGCAGCACTGCTGCTAGCGCCACAGATACGCAGTATTTT	CSTAASATDTQYF
TRBV6-1	TRBJ1-1	few	NA	TGTGCCAGCAGTGGAATCAGGGAGAACACTGAAGCTTTCTTT	CASSGIRENTEAFF
TRBV29-1	TRBJ1-3	NA	NA	TGCGGCGGGGGCCCTGGAAACACCATATATTTT	CGGGPGNTIYF
TRBV7-8	TRBJ2-1	NA	NA	TGTGCCAGCAGCTTAGTACAGATATACAATGAGCAGTTCTTC	CASSLVQIYNEQFF
TRBV5-1	TRBJ1-4	NA	TRBD1	TGCGCCAGCAGCATACGACCCAGGGGGCCAAATGAAAAACTGTTTTTT	CASSIRPRGPNEKLFF
TRBV6-1	TRBJ2-1	NA	NA	TGTGCCAGCAGTGAACTGGGGCGGATCTCCTACAATGAGCAGTTCTTC	CASSELGRISYNEQFF
TRBV6-5	TRBJ2-1	few	TRBD2	TGTGCCAGCAGTTACCCGGGACTAGCGGGGGGCCATACCTACAATGAGCAGTTCTTC	CASSYPGLAGGHTYNEQFF
TRBV14	TRBJ2-7	NA	TRBD1	TGTGCCAGCAGCCAAGTACGAAGGGGGCACTACGAGCAGTACTTC	CASSQVRRGHYEQYF
TRBV25-1	TRBJ1-1	NA	NA	TGTGCCAGCAGTGAATTATCGATTGCCCGCGGGCACACTGAAGCTTTCTTT	CASSELSIARGHTEAFF
TRBV5-1	TRBJ1-2	NA	TRBD1	TGCGCCAGCAGCTTGGAGGGGACAGGGCTTGGGTATGGCTACACCTTC	CASSLEGTGLGYGYTF
TRBV28	TRBJ2-1	NA	NA	TGTGCCAGCAGTTTAATGGGGATCAGCTACCACAATGAGCAGTTCTTC	CASSLMGISYHNEQFF
TRBV7-2	TRBJ2-5	NA	NA	TGTGCCAGCAGCTTAGGTTCTAGCGAAGAGACCCAGTACTTC	CASSLGSSEETQYF
TRBV12-3/TRBV12-4	TRBJ2-1	many	TRBD2	TGTGCCAGCGGAGGACAGGGACTAGCGGAGCTCTACAATGAGCAGTTCTTC	CASGGQGLAELYNEQFF
TRBV20-1	TRBJ2-5	many	NA	TGCAGTGCTAGAGAATGGGCAGGGATGAAGACCCAGTACTTC	CSAREWAGMKTQYF
TRBV24-1	TRBJ2-1	few	NA	TGTGCCACCGCGGCAGGGGTTTCCTACAATGAGCAGTTCTTC	CATAAGVSYNEQFF
TRBV3-1	TRBJ2-1	NA	NA	TGTGCCAGCAGCCGTTTTAGTTACAATGAGCAGTTCTTC	CASSRFSYNEQFF
TRBV20-1	TRBJ2-2	NA	TRBD2	TGCAGTGCTTACCCGGGACTAGCGGAATTTAACACCGGGGAGCTGTTTTTT	CSAYPGLAEFNTGELFF
TRBV25-1	TRBJ2-7	few	NA	TGTGCCAGCAGTGATACGAACAGGGTGCACGAGCAGTACTTC	CASSDTNRVHEQYF
TRBV19	TRBJ2-1	few	NA	TGTGCCAGTAGTAGGGCAGGGAGGAATGAGCAGTTCTTC	CASSRAGRNEQFF
TRBV18	TRBJ2-1	few	TRBD2	TGTGCCAGCTCACGAGCGGGGGCCAGAAACGATGAGCAGTTCTTC	CASSRAGARNDEQFF
TRBV12-3/TRBV12-4	TRBJ1-2	few	NA	TGTGCCAGCAGTTTAGCGCATGCGCTGGGCTACACCTTC	CASSLAHALGYTF
TRBV29-1	TRBJ2-1	NA	TRBD2	TGCAGCGTCAGCGGGGGGGGCTATGAGCAGTTCTTC	CSVSGGGYEQFF
TRBV2	TRBJ1-1	NA	NA	TGTGCCACTAAAGAGGGGAACACTGAAGCTTTCTTT	CATKEGNTEAFF
TRBV3-1	TRBJ2-5	NA	NA	TGTGCCAGCAGCAGATCGCGGGGATCCCAAGAGACCCAGTACTTC	CASSRSRGSQETQYF
TRBV12-3/TRBV12-4	TRBJ2-1	NA	NA	TGTGCCAGCAGTTGGGGCGGGGGCACACCAGGGGATGAGCAGTTCTTC	CASSWGGGTPGDEQFF
TRBV28	TRBJ1-1	NA	NA	TGTGCCAGCAGTTTCCAGGGCGTAGAGAACACTGAAGCTTTCTTT	CASSFQGVENTEAFF
TRBV29-1	TRBJ1-4	NA	NA	TGCAGCGCTGAGGGCGACAGTGAAAAACTGTTTTTT	CSAEGDSEKLFF
TRBV28	TRBJ2-1	NA	NA	TGTGCCAGCAGTTTAGAGGGGCCCCCAACCGAGCAGTTCTTC	CASSLEGPPTEQFF
TRBV3-1	TRBJ2-7	once	NA	TGTGCCAGCAGCCAAGGTTCCCGGGAGCAGTACTTC	CASSQGSREQYF
TRBV7-3	TRBJ1-1	NA	NA	TGTGCCAGCAGCGGCCAAGGTGGCGGTTGGACTGAAGCTTTCTTT	CASSGQGGGWTEAFF
TRBV24-1	TRBJ2-2	few	TRBD1	TGTGCCACCATGCGGACAGGGAACACCGGGGAGCTGTTTTTT	CATMRTGNTGELFF
TRBV28	TRBJ2-3	many	TRBD2	TGTGCCAGCAGTTTAAATCTAGCGGGGTTCCTTACAACAGATACGCAGTATTTT	CASSLNLAGFLTTDTQYF
TRBV9	TRBJ2-7	NA	NA	TGTGCCAGCAGCGTAGATGACACCTTCCCCGAGCAGTACTTC	CASSVDDTFPEQYF
TRBV12-3/TRBV12-4	TRBJ2-3	NA	NA	TGTGCCAGCACCTTAGGCCCTCGGGACGCGCTACCAGATACGCAGTATTTT	CASTLGPRDALPDTQYF
TRBV29-1	TRBJ2-3	NA	TRBD2	TGCAGCGTTGAAGGGACTAGCGGGGCAGATACGCAGTATTTT	CSVEGTSGADTQYF